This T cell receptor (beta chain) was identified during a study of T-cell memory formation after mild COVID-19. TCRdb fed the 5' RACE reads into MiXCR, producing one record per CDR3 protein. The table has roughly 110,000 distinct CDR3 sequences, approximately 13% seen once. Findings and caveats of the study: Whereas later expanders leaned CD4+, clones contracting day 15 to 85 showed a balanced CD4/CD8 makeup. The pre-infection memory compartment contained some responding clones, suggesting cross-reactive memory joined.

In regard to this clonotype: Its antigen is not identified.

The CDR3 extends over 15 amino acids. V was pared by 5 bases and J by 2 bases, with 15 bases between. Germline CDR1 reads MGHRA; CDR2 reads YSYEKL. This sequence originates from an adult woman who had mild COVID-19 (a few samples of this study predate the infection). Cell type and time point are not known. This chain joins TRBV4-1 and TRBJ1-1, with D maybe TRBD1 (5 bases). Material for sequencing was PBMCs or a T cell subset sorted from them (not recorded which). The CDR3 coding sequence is TGCGCCAGCAGCTTGGGGGTCTGGGGAAACACTGAAGCTTTCTTT. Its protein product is CASSLGVWGNTEAFF.